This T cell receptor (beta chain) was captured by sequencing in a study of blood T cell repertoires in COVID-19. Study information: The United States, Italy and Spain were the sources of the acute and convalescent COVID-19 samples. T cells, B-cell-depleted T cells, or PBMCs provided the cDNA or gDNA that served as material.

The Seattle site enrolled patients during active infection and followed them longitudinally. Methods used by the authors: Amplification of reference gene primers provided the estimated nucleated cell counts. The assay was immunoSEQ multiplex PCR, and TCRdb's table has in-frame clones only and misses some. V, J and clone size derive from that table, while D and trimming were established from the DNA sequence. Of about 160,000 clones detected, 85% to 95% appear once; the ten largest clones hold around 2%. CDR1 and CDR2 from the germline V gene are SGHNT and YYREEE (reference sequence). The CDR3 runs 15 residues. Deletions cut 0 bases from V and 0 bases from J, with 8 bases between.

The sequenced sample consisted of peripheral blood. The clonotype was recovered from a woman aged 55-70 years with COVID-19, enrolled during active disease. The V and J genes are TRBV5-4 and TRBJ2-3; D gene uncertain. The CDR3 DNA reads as TGTGCCAGCAGCTTGGAATTGGGCAGCACAGATACGCAGTATTTT. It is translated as CASSLELGSTDTQYF.